This TCR beta chain was identified during a study of blood T cell repertoires in COVID-19. About the study: T cells, B-cell-depleted T cells, or PBMCs supplied cDNA or gDNA.

CDR1 is SGHTA, CDR2 FQGNSA, per germline. This CDR3 has 15 residues. Trimming left V 4 bases short and J 2 bases short, with 9 bases between. Per the original data handling: Reference gene primer amplification gave nucleated cell count estimates. Clones were sequenced by immunoSEQ multiplex PCR, and TCRdb holds only the in-frame ones, with some missing. V and J calls and clone size are copied from that table; D and trimming were computed from the DNA. The sample consists of about 98,000 clones, more than 65% of them appearing once. This TCR derives from an elderly woman with acute or convalescent COVID-19. The rearrangement joins TRBV7-2 to TRBJ2-6, with D possibly being TRBD2 (5 bases). Sequences were obtained from peripheral blood. The CDR3 nucleotides read TGTGCCAGCAGCTCAAATAGCGCTGGGGCCAACGTCCTGACTTTC. Amino acids: CASSSNSAGANVLTF.